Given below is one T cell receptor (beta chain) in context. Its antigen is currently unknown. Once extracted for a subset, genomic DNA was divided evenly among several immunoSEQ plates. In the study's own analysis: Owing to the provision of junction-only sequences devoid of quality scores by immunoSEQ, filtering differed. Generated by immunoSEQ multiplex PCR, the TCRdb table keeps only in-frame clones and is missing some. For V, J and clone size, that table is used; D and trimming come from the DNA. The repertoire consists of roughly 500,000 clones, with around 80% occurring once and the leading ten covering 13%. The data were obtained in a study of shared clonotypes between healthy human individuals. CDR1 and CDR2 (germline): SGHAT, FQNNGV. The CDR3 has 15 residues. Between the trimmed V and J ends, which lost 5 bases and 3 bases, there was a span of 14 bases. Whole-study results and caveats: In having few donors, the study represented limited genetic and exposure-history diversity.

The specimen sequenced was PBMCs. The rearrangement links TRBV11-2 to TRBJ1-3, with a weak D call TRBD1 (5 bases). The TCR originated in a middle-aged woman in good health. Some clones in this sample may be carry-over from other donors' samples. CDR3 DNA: TGTGCCAGCAGCATACGGGGGAGTGGTGGAAACACCATATATTTT. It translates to CASSIRGSGGNTIYF.